This T cell receptor beta chain is drawn from a study of molecular identifiers for immune sequencing clone quantification. The CD8+CD4-CCR7+CD45RA+ phenotype defined the sorted naive CD8 T cells. The V segment lost 6 bases and the J segment 0 bases; nucleotides outside the gene matches: 5. This CDR3 contains 14 residues. Germline values: CDR1 DFQATT, CDR2 SNEGSKA (reference sequence). This clonotype was counted at least ten times. Bulk TCR libraries were made with methods that had been previously described and with listed TCR primers. Via MiXCR, TCRdb re-called the PCR reads, giving one row per CDR3 protein. The sample has 300,000 to 350,000 distinct CDR3 sequences; 20% to 25% are singletons.

Input material: naive CD8+ T cells from blood, with Jurkat cell RNA spiked in. Subset of the sample: FACS-sorted CD8+CD4-CCR7+CD45RA+ naive T cells. This chain joins TRBV20-1 and TRBJ2-7, with TRBD2 matching over 10 bases. The receptor was isolated from a human donor in good health. Some libraries in this study had Jurkat cell RNA spiked in. The CDR3 spells CSAVGLAISYEQYF. The CDR3 DNA reads TGCAGTGCCGTGGGACTAGCGATCTCCTACGAGCAGTACTTC.